This T cell receptor beta chain was observed in a study of early T cells in non-severe SARS-CoV-2 infection. Study-wide context: Bulk RNA isolated from unsorted whole blood underwent sequencing; chains were not paired.

Researchers tagged individual cDNA molecules with unique molecular identifiers. TCRdb reprocessed the 5' RACE reads via MiXCR and lists one record per CDR3 protein. In the table there are 77,000 or so distinct CDR3 sequences, 14% of which are singletons. Unmatched junction bases numbered 15, after V lost 3 bases and J lost 5 bases. Germline CDR1 SGHTA, CDR2 FQGNSA. This CDR3 has 19 amino acids. Comments on this clonotype: Its antigen is not identified.

The study's findings and limits: The study's VDJdb matching favored anti-spike CD8 responses and missed private and CD4 specificities.

The material sequenced was whole blood, taken at baseline. The chain joins TRBV7-2 to TRBJ2-5, with TRBD2 matching 13 bases. The source is an adult who was a healthcare worker with PCR-confirmed SARS-CoV-2 infection or an uninfected control (not recorded which). This CDR3 is CASSLPPGTSGKRFETQYF. For the CDR3, the DNA is TGTGCCAGCAGCTTGCCCCCCGGGACTAGCGGGAAAAGATTTGAGACCCAGTACTTC.